Reported below is one TCR beta chain. The record originates from a study of Graves' ophthalmopathy and Graves' hyperthyroidism. Using RNA transcripts, the TCR beta CDR3 regions were amplified. Second-round multiplex PCR came after first-round RT-PCR with HTBI primers. TCRdb re-derived calls from the multiplex PCR reads in MiXCR, one entry per CDR3 protein. The data show hundreds of thousands of distinct CDR3 sequences, 20% to 25% seen once. CDR1 is LNHDA and CDR2 is SQIVND in the germline V gene (reference sequence). The junction had 7 bases not matched to a gene; V was cut back by 3 bases and J by 7 bases. The CDR3 extends over 15 amino acids.

J is TRBJ2-7 and V is TRBV19; 12 bases are a match to TRBD2. The sample taken for sequencing was peripheral blood. The receptor was isolated from a woman aged 18-35 years with stable Graves' hyperthyroidism. Some clones in this sample may be carry-over from other donors' samples. The CDR3 DNA follows: TGTGCCAGTAGTATCCGGACTAGCGGGACAAGAGAGCAGTACTTC. As protein: CASSIRTSGTREQYF.